The present T cell receptor beta chain was sequenced within a study of T cells in Graves' hyperthyroidism and ophthalmopathy (dated by TCRdb to between 2018 and 2021). Context from the whole study: To identify distinguishing TCR V-J signatures, a discovery cohort of 95 to 100 patients was used, comprising 43 with Graves' ophthalmopathy and some 57 with stable Graves' hyperthyroidism. For training and testing, the 80 to 100 patients in the discovery cohort were randomly divided in a 7:3 ratio. Prospective prediction of ophthalmopathy was tested in an independent validation cohort consisting of 18 hyperthyroidism patients and some 17 patients who later progressed to ophthalmopathy. In addition, the study compared T-cell repertoires in thyroid tissue and in blood from about six Graves' hyperthyroidism patients. Once sampling was done, hyperthyroidism patients were given methimazole at a starting dose of 30 mg daily, whereas ophthalmopathy patients were given high-dose intravenous methylprednisolone. The paper reports TCR Vbeta CDR3 sequencing of about 140 peripheral blood samples: some 41 ophthalmopathy, roughly 74 hyperthyroidism and approximately 17 progressor patients. The paper's findings and limits, for the study overall: In validation, progression to ophthalmopathy was predicted by the model with around 71% sensitivity and roughly 72% specificity, a median of 6.5 months before onset. Sample size was not statistically predetermined, and investigators were not blinded to group allocation. Most expanded thyroid clonotypes (frequency above 0.001) were also found in blood, which suggests that blood repertoires may mirror thyroid immune responses. A model built on a 13 V-J signature distinguished ophthalmopathy from stable hyperthyroidism, reaching around 90% sensitivity and 81.08% specificity in cross-validation and 80%/75% in testing.

CDR1 and CDR2 are drawn from the germline V gene: MNHEY, SVGAGI. The germline ends are 11 bases apart after V is trimmed by 6 bases and J by 8 bases. Counted from cysteine to phenylalanine, this CDR3 has 13 amino acids. Kept here is only the CDR3 DNA, which spans 39 bases and is read in frame from base 1. The TCR beta CDR3 regions were amplified from RNA transcripts. For the first round of RT-PCR on the TCR CDR3, the HTBI primer set was used together with the Qiagen OneStep RT-PCR kit. Libraries were constructed in a second round of multiplex PCR, after which size selection and purification were performed. The libraries were sequenced on an Illumina HiSeq2000 using paired-end 100 bp reads. The paper's data handling went like this. Raw data were processed with SOAPnuke, discarding reads with adapters, uncalled bases, mean Phred below 15, or no exact constant-primer or identifier match. High-quality paired reads were merged with COPE v1.2.5, and unique nucleotide sequences were defined as clonotypes. MiTCR v1.1 was used to align clonotypes to the IMGT TRBV, TRBD and TRBJ reference segments. Analysis was restricted to V-J combinations with a frequency above 0.0001, which covered 98% to 99.2% of repertoires. The TCS score was defined as the ratio of F50 (clonal expansion) to E x V (chaos), calculated using BLOSUM62-based TCRdist between CDR3 peptides within each V-J. Welch's t-statistics and random forest reduced roughly 530 V-J features to 10 to 15, which were used in a naive Bayes classifier (R e1071). Thyroid-blood repertoire similarity was quantified with the Morisita-Horn index. TCRdb passed the public sequencing reads through fastp at Q25 and MiXCR, retaining productive beta sequences. Under each unique CDR3 protein, matching rows form one entry showing the most common genes and DNA. For this entry, the V and J calls and clone size follow TCRdb and not the study's own pipeline. The sample yields 500,000 to 750,000 distinct CDR3 sequences; 40% to 55% were counted once. The ten largest clones capture 7.5% to 8.5% of the sample.

This clonotype occurred many times. The antigen it binds to is not known. No much larger clone is present one base from it, and per-base qualities are unavailable. Graves' hyperthyroidism was defined as stable when no progression to ophthalmopathy occurred over 18 months of follow-up. Hyperthyroidism patients were aged 18 to 65 years and newly diagnosed, with disease duration of less than 2 months. The study excluded patients with uncontrolled infections, other autoimmune diseases, pregnancy or lactation. Diagnoses were established on the basis of clinical symptoms, serum thyroxine and TRAb, thyroid ultrasound, and orbital computed tomography. Total RNA was extracted with Trizol reagent, and quality was checked on an Agilent 2100 Bioanalyzer.

The sample consisted of peripheral blood or thyroid tissue (not recorded which). The rearrangement combines TRBV6-5 with TRBJ1-6; the D gene cannot be named for sure. This clonotype originated in a woman aged 18-29 years with Graves' hyperthyroidism. The nucleotide sequence reads TGTGCCAGCAGCCTCACGAGGGATTCACCCCTCCACTTT. Its translation reads: CASSLTRDSPLHF.